This T cell receptor beta chain was recovered during a study of T-cell reconstitution after alpha-beta-depleted transplantation in children. Unique molecular identifiers were used to barcode this TCRbeta library. Using its own MiXCR run on the PCR reads, TCRdb lists one record per CDR3 protein. The sample records about 400,000 distinct CDR3 sequences, about a fifth being singletons. Trimming removed 2 bases at V and 4 bases at J, with 8 bases between. The CDR3 runs 13 residues. Per the germline V gene, CDR1 is MNHEY and CDR2 is SMNVEV (reference sequence). The origin of this receptor is a human donor who donated a stem cell graft to a child with acute myeloid leukemia. This chain uses TRBV27 with TRBJ1-2; D unclear. The sequencing here drew on PBMCs from the stem cell graft donor, taken from the stem cell graft. CDR3 DNA sequence: TGTGCCAGCAGTTTAGCAGGCTCCTATGGCTACACCTTC. Translating gives CASSLAGSYGYTF.